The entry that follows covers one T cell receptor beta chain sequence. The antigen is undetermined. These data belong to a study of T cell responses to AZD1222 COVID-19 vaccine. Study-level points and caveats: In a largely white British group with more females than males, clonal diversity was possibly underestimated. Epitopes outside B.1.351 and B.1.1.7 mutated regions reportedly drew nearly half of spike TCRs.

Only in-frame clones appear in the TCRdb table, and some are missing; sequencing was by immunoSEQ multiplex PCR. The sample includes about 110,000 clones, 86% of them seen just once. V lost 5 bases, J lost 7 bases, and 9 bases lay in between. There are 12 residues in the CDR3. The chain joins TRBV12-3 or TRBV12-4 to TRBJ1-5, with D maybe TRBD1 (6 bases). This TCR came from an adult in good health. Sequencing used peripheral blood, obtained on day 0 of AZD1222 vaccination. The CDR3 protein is CASSPGEQPQHF. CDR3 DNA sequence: TGTGCCAGCAGTCCAGGGGAGCAGCCCCAGCATTTT.